This T cell receptor beta chain was sequenced in a study of blood T cell repertoires in COVID-19. Study-wide background: Samples came from the United States, Italy and Spain, spanning acute and convalescent COVID-19. T cells, B-cell-depleted T cells, or PBMCs provided the cDNA or gDNA that served as material.

Original data processing: Amplified reference gene primers provided the basis for estimating nucleated cell counts. Using immunoSEQ multiplex PCR, the repertoire was profiled, and TCRdb retains in-frame clones only, with some absent. V and J calls and clone size follow that table, whereas D and trimming were derived from the DNA. The sample lists some 70,000 clones, over 80% occurring once. CDR1 is MDHEN and CDR2 is SYDVKM in the germline V gene. The CDR3 runs to 18 residues. The J segment lost 2 bases and the V segment lost 4 bases, leaving 11 bases of the junction unmatched. This TCR was sampled from a man over 45 with active COVID-19. The genes are TRBV28 and TRBJ1-3, with 10 bases aligning to TRBD1. Sequenced sample: peripheral blood. The CDR3 DNA follows: TGTGCCAGCAGTTCGGCAACCATGACAGGGGGCACTGGAAACACCATATATTTT. Translation gives CASSSATMTGGTGNTIYF.